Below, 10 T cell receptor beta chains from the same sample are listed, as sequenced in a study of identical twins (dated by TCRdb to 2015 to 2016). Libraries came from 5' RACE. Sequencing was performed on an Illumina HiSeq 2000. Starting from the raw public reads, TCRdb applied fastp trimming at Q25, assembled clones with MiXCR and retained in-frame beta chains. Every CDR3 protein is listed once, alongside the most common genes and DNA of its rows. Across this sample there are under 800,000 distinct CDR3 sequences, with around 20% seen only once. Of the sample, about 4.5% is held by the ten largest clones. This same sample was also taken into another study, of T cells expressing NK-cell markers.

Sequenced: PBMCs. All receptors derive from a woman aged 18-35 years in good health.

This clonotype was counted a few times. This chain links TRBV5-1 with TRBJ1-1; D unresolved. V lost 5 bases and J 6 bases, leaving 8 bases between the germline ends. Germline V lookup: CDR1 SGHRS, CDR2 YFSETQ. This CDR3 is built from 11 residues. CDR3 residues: CASRLGSEAFF. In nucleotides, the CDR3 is TGCGCCAGCAGACTAGGGTCTGAAGCTTTCTTT. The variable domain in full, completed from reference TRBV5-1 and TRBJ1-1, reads KAGVTQTPRYLIKTRGQQVTLSCSPISGHRSVSWYQQTPGQGLQFLFEYFSETQRNKGNFPGRFSGRQFSNSRSEMNVSTLELGDSALYLCASRLGSEAFFGQGTRLTVV.

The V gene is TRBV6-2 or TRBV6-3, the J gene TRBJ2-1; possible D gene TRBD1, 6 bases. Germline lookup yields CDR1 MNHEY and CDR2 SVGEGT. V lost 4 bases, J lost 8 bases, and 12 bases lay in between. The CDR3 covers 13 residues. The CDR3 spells CASSFLGAYEQFF. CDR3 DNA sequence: TGTGCCAGCAGTTTTTTGGGGGCCTATGAGCAGTTCTTC.

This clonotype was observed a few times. DNA for the CDR3: TGTGCCAGCAGCTTTGGGGGACAGGGCCAAGAGACCCAGTACTTC. This translates into CASSFGGQGQETQYF. The chain links TRBV7-6 to TRBJ2-5; 9 bases are shared with TRBD1. Germline lookup yields CDR1 SGHVS and CDR2 FNYEAQ. The CDR3 sequence is 15 residues long. Losses at the gene ends were 3 bases for V and 1 base for J; bases not matched to a gene: 3.

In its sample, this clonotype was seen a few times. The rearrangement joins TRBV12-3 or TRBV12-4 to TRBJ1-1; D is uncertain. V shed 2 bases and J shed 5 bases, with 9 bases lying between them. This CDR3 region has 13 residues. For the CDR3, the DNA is TGTGCCAGCAGTTTACGGTCGGGAACTGAAGCTTTCTTT. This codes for CASSLRSGTEAFF.

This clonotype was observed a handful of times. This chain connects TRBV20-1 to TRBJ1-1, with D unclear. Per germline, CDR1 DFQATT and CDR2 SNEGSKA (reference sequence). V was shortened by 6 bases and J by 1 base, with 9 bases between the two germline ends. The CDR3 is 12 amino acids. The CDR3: CSAITRNTEAFF. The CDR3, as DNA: TGCAGTGCGATTACCCGGAACACTGAAGCTTTCTTT.

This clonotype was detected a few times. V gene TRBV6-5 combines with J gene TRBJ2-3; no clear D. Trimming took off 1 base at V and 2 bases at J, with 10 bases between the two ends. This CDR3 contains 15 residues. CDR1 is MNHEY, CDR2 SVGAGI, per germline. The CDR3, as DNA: TGTGCCAGCAGTTACTTCTTCCCCTCCACAGATACGCAGTATTTT. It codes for CASSYFFPSTDTQYF.

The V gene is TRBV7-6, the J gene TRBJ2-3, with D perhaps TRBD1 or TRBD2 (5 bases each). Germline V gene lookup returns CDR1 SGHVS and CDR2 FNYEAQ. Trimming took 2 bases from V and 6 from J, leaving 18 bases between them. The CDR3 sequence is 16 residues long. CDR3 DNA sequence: TGTGCCAGCAGCTTACCGGGACGGCGATCGTACGATACGCAGTATTTT. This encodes CASSLPGRRSYDTQYF. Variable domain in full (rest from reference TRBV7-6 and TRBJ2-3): GAGVSQSPRYKVTKRGQDVALRCDPISGHVSLYWYRQALGQGPEFLTYFNYEAQQDKSGLPNDRFSAERPEGSISTLTIQRTEQRDSAMYRCASSLPGRRSYDTQYFGPGTRLTVL.

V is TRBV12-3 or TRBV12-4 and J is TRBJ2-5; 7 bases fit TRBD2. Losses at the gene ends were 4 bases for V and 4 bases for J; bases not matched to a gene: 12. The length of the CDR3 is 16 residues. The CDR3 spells CASSWIGEGWGETQYF. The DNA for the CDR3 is TGTGCCAGCAGTTGGATTGGGGAGGGCTGGGGAGAGACCCAGTACTTC.

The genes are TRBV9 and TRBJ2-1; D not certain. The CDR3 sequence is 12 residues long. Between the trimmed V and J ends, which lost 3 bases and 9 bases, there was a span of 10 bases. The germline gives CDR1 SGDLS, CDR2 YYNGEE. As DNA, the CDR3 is TGTGCCAGCAGCGCCGTGACGGCTGAGCAGTTCTTC. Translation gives CASSAVTAEQFF.

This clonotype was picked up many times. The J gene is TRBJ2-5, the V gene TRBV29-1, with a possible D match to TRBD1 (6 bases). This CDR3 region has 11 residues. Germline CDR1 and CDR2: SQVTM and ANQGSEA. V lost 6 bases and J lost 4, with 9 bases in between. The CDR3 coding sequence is TGCAGCGTCGTCAGGGGAGAGACCCAGTACTTC. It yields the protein CSVVRGETQYF. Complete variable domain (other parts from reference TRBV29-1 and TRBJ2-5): SAVISQKPSRDICQRGTSLTIQCQVDSQVTMMFWYRQQPGQSLTLIATANQGSEATYESGFVIDKFPISRPNLTFSTLTVSNMSPEDSSIYLCSVVRGETQYFGPGTRLLVL.